The clone carrying this T cell receptor beta chain has only a few counts. Antigen: not known. The CDR3 is 12 amino acids. Trimming removed 5 bases at V and 7 bases at J, with 9 bases between. CDR1 is SEHNR, CDR2 FQNEAQ, per germline (reference sequence). What was amplified from RNA transcripts were TCR beta CDR3 regions. The primer set for the first-round RT-PCR of the TCR CDR3 was HTBI. TCRdb re-called the multiplex PCR reads through MiXCR, storing one row per CDR3 protein. The sample lists over 350,000 distinct CDR3 sequences, approximately 14% occurring once. The entry originates in a study of T cells in Graves' hyperthyroidism and ophthalmopathy. Subjects with ophthalmopathy showed a Clinical Activity Score no lower than 3, a NOSPECS grade no lower than 4, and a duration shorter than 3 months. Fresh peripheral blood, more than 9 ml, yielded the PBMCs. Notes on the study in general: Most clonotypes that expanded in the thyroid above 0.001 also showed up in blood. Progression to ophthalmopathy was predicted a median of 6.5 months early.

Source material: blood. This receptor was taken from a man between 18 and 35 years old with Graves' ophthalmopathy. This sequence joins TRBV7-9 and TRBJ2-1, with D uncertain. The CDR3 DNA reads as TGTGCCAGCAGCGAAGATGGGAATGAGCAGTTCTTC. Its protein product is CASSEDGNEQFF.